Listed here are 2 T cell receptor beta chains from one sample, sequenced in a study of blood T cell repertoires in COVID-19. TCRdb's copy holds only in-frame clones and misses some; the assay was immunoSEQ multiplex PCR. This sample has 150,000 to 200,000 clones; over 75% occur once, and the top ten carry about 6.6%. The specimen was PBMCs or T cells enriched from blood (not recorded which). The receptors stem from a woman aged 45-59 years who had recovered from COVID-19.

This CDR3 reads CASSQSLTSGGTEGEQFF. CDR3 DNA sequence: TGTGCCAGCAGCCAGTCCCTTACTAGCGGGGGGACTGAGGGTGAGCAGTTCTTC. The rearrangement links TRBV4-2 to TRBJ2-1; 12 nucleotides agree with TRBD2. In germline, CDR1 is LGHNA, CDR2 YNFKEQ. The CDR3 loop spans 18 amino acids. V trimming: 3 bases; J trimming: 9 bases; junction bases outside the gene matches: 15.

V usage is TRBV9 and J usage is TRBJ2-1; 8 bases are a match to TRBD2. Trimming removed 4 bases from V and 3 bases from J; junction bases left unmatched: 6. The CDR3 has 15 amino acids. Looked up from germline, CDR1 is SGDLS and CDR2 is YYNGEE. DNA of the CDR3: TGTGCCAGCAGCTACCCCCGGGGGGGCTACAATGAGCAGTTCTTC. It yields the protein CASSYPRGGYNEQFF.